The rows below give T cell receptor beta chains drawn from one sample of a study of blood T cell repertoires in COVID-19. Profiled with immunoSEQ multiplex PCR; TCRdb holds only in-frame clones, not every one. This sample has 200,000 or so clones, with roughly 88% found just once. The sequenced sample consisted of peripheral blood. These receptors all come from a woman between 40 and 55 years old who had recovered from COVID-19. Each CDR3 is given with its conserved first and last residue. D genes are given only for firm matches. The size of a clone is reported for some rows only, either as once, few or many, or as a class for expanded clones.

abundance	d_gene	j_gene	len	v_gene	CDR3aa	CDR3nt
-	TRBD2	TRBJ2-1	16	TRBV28	CASAIGLAGLRGEQFF	TGTGCCAGCGCGATCGGACTAGCGGGCCTAAGGGGAGAGCAGTTCTTC
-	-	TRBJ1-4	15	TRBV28	CASSPTGLRGEKLFF	TGTGCCAGCAGCCCGACAGGCTTAAGAGGTGAAAAACTGTTTTTT
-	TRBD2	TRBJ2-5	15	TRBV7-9	CASSSTSGPRTTQYF	TGTGCCAGCAGCTCGACTAGCGGGCCCCGGACGACCCAGTACTTC
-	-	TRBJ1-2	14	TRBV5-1	CASSFTAGNYGYTF	TGCGCCAGCAGCTTTACGGCAGGGAACTATGGCTACACCTTC
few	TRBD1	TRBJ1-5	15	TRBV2	CASSRDRGLNQPQHF	TGTGCCAGCAGCCGGGACAGGGGGCTCAATCAGCCCCAGCATTTT
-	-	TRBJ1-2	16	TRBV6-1	CASSEDTYSSIYGYTF	TGTGCCAGCAGTGAGGACACCTACAGTAGTATCTATGGCTACACCTTC
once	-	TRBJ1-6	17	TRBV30	CAWSVPQKSSYNSPLHF	TGTGCCTGGAGTGTACCCCAGAAAAGCTCCTATAATTCACCCCTCCACTTT
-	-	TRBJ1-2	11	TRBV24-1	CATSDFGGYTF	TGTGCCACCAGTGATTTTGGCGGCTACACCTTC
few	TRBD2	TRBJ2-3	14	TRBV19	CASRTRGGGDTQYF	TGTGCCAGTAGAACTCGGGGGGGCGGTGATACGCAGTATTTT
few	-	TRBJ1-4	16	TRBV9	CASSVGAGLSNEKLFF	TGTGCCAGCAGCGTAGGGGCGGGCCTCTCAAATGAAAAACTGTTTTTT
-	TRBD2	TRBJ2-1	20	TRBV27	CASTPLGLAGGPYQDDEQFF	TGTGCCAGCACCCCATTGGGACTAGCGGGAGGGCCTTACCAGGATGATGAGCAGTTCTTC
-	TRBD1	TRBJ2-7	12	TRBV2	CASSTGGVGQYF	TGTGCCAGCAGTACAGGGGGCGTAGGGCAGTACTTC
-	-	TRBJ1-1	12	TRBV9	CASSGRGPEAFF	TGTGCCAGCAGCGGAAGGGGCCCTGAAGCTTTCTTT
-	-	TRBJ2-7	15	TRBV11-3	CASSFNPQGVNEQYF	TGTGCCAGCAGCTTCAACCCACAGGGAGTGAACGAGCAGTACTTC
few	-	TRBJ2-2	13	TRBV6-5	CASSYRGSGELFF	TGTGCCAGCAGTTACAGGGGATCCGGGGAGCTGTTTTTT
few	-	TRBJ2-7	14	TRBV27	CASSFSGHPSEQYF	TGTGCCAGCAGTTTCAGCGGTCACCCTTCGGAGCAGTACTTC
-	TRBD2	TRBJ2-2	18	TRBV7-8	CASSLVTLGAGGTGELFF	TGTGCCAGCAGCTTAGTCACCCTGGGAGCGGGAGGTACCGGGGAGCTGTTTTTT
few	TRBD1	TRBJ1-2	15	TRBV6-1	CASSDEQGILGGYTF	TGTGCCAGCAGTGACGAACAGGGGATTCTAGGTGGCTACACCTTC
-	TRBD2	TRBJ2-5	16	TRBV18	CASSPRLAGGPETQYF	TGTGCCAGCTCACCACGGCTAGCGGGAGGGCCGGAGACCCAGTACTTC
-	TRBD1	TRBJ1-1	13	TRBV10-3	CATYRGPNTEAFF	TGTGCCACGTACAGGGGGCCGAACACTGAAGCTTTCTTT
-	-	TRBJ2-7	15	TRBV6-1	CASSEGDTHSYEQYF	TGTGCCAGCAGTGAAGGGGACACACACTCTTACGAGCAGTACTTC
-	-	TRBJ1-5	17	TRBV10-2	CASSEVAPGDSNQPQHF	TGCGCCAGCAGTGAGGTGGCTCCCGGGGATAGCAATCAGCCCCAGCATTTT
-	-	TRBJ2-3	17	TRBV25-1	CASSNTPAGSFRDTQYF	TGTGCCAGCAGTAATACCCCGGCAGGGTCTTTCAGAGATACGCAGTATTTT
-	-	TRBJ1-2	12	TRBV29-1	CSVVSPSGGYTF	TGCAGCGTTGTATCCCCCTCGGGTGGCTACACCTTC
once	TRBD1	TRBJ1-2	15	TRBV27	CASSSPTGGVYGYTF	TGTGCCAGCAGTTCCCCGACAGGGGGAGTCTATGGCTACACCTTC
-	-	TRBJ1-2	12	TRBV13	CASSLYTAGYTF	TGTGCCAGCAGCTTATACACCGCCGGCTACACCTTC
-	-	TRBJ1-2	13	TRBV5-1	CASSLEASHGYTF	TGCGCCAGCAGCTTGGAAGCGTCCCATGGCTACACCTTC
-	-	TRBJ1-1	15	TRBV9	CASSARGGGNTEAFF	TGTGCCAGCAGCGCGAGGGGAGGAGGGAACACTGAAGCTTTCTTT
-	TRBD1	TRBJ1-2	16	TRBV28	CASRTDRGYRSYGYTF	TGTGCCAGCAGGACGGACAGGGGGTATCGGTCCTATGGCTACACCTTC
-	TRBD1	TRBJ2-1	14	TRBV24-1	CATGGTGVVDEQFF	TGTGCCACCGGGGGGACAGGGGTTGTCGATGAGCAGTTCTTC
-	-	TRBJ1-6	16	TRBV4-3	CASSRAIGGDNSPLHF	TGCGCCAGCAGCCGAGCGATAGGGGGGGATAATTCACCCCTCCACTTT
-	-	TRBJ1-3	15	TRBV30	CAWSRGTVSGNTIYF	TGTGCCTGGAGTCGCGGGACGGTCTCTGGAAACACCATATATTTT
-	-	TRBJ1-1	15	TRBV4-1	CASSQASSGNTEAFF	TGCGCCAGCAGCCAGGCCTCTTCAGGGAACACTGAAGCTTTCTTT
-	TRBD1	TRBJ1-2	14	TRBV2	CASSKLGQAYGYTF	TGTGCCAGCAGTAAGCTTGGACAGGCCTATGGCTACACCTTC
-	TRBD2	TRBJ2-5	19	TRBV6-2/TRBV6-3	CASSYLGLAGGGIQETQYF	TGTGCCAGCAGTTACTTAGGACTAGCGGGAGGAGGAATCCAAGAGACCCAGTACTTC
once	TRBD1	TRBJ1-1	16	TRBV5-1	CASSLEMGTGNTEAFF	TGCGCCAGCAGCTTGGAGATGGGGACAGGGAACACTGAAGCTTTCTTT
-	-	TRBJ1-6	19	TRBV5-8	CASSLSSLGQGLYNSPLHF	TGTGCCAGCAGCTTGTCTTCTTTAGGGCAGGGGCTCTATAATTCACCCCTCCACTTT
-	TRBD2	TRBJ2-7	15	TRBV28	CASSSDWLAAYEQYF	TGTGCCAGCAGTTCAGATTGGCTAGCGGCCTACGAGCAGTACTTC
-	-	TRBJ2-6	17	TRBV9	CASSVEVGLVGANVLTF	TGTGCCAGCAGCGTAGAAGTCGGGTTAGTAGGGGCCAACGTCCTGACTTTC
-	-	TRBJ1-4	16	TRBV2	CASSEGRAGIGEKLFF	TGTGCCAGCAGTGAAGGTCGGGCAGGGATAGGGGAAAAACTGTTTTTT
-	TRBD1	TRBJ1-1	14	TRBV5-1	CASSWGQDPPEAFF	TGCGCCAGCAGCTGGGGACAGGATCCCCCTGAAGCTTTCTTT
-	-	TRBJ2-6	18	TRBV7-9	CASSLGILAPSGANVLTF	TGTGCCAGCAGCTTAGGGATCCTAGCCCCCTCTGGGGCCAACGTCCTGACTTTC
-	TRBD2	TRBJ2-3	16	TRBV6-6	CASSPVKGRGTDTQYF	TGTGCCAGCAGCCCTGTCAAGGGGAGGGGAACAGATACGCAGTATTTT
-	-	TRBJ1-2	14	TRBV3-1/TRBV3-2	CASSQDLGPYGYTF	TGTGCCAGCAGCCAAGATTTGGGCCCGTATGGCTACACCTTC
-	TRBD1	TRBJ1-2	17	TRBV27	CASSLTGRPTRDYGYTF	TGTGCCAGCAGTTTGACAGGGAGACCCACTCGAGACTATGGCTACACCTTC